One sample yielded the 18 T cell receptor beta chains listed below, sequenced in a study of human T cells and chemical hapten exposure. The sample's time point: patch test 2, 6 weeks after DPC sensitization. The treatment was: therapeutic diphenylcyclopropenone sensitization with weekly scalp DPC. One entry per CDR3 protein results from TCRdb running MiXCR on the RACE reads. In the table there are approximately 95,000 distinct CDR3 sequences, around 10% of which are singletons. This specimen was whole blood, taken in connection with sensitization to the hapten diphenylcyclopropenone (DPC). Source of these receptors: a woman between 40 and 50 years old with alopecia areata. Some clones in this sample may be carry-over from other donors' samples.

This clonotype was recorded at least ten times. The gene calls are TRBV6-1 and TRBJ2-1; possible D gene TRBD2, 5 bases. Germline V gene data show CDR1 as MNHNS and CDR2 as SASEGT. Trimming took 4 bases from V and 4 from J, leaving 5 bases between them. The CDR3 extends over 12 amino acids. In DNA form, the CDR3 reads TGTGCCAGCAGTGCGGGATACAATGAGCAGTTCTTC. Its protein product is CASSAGYNEQFF.

The chain is built from TRBV7-2 and TRBJ2-1; the D gene is possibly TRBD2 (5 bases). Germline V gives CDR1 SGHTA, CDR2 FQGNSA. The V and J ends lost 7 bases and 6 bases respectively, with 22 bases between them. The length of the CDR3 is 16 residues. This chain's CDR3 is CASTPPQLALGNEQFF. In DNA, the CDR3 is TGTGCCAGCACCCCCCCGCAGCTAGCCCTGGGCAATGAGCAGTTCTTC.

This clonotype was detected only a few times. This chain uses TRBV25-1 with TRBJ2-7, with 7 bases aligning to TRBD2. The CDR3 spans 14 residues. Trimming took 3 bases from V and 3 from J; bases not matched to a gene: 5. CDR1 is MGHDK and CDR2 is SYGVNS in the germline V gene. CDR3 loop: CASSDSGVLYEQYF. CDR3 in DNA: TGTGCCAGCAGTGACAGCGGGGTCCTCTACGAGCAGTACTTC.

The rearrangement links TRBV20-1 to TRBJ1-5; D remains unclear. Looked up from germline, CDR1 is DFQATT and CDR2 is SNEGSKA (reference sequence). Trimming shortened V by 8 bases and J by 3 bases, and 14 bases separated the two germline ends. There are 13 residues in the CDR3. This CDR3 is CSLPASNNQPQHF. CDR3 DNA: TGCAGTCTGCCTGCATCCAACAATCAGCCCCAGCATTTT.

The table lists this clonotype with many counts. The rearrangement joins TRBV9 to TRBJ2-3; tentatively, D is TRBD1 (6 bases). Germline CDR1 is SGDLS and CDR2 is YYNGEE. CDR3 length: 14 amino acids. Trimming took off 0 bases at V and 3 bases at J, with 8 bases between the two ends. Written as DNA, the CDR3 is TGTGCCAGCAGCGTAGCAGGGGAGACAGATACGCAGTATTTT. This encodes CASSVAGETDTQYF.

This clonotype was recorded at least ten times. V usage is TRBV18 and J usage is TRBJ1-5, with D possibly matching TRBD1 (6 bases). The germline V gene encodes CDR1 KGHSH and CDR2 LQKENI. Trimming cost V 3 bases and J 7 bases, with 13 bases left between them. The CDR3 covers 14 residues. The CDR3 DNA follows: TGTGCCAGCTCACCCGGGGTGGGGGCCCAGCCCCAGCATTTT. As protein: CASSPGVGAQPQHF. The whole variable domain, filled in from reference TRBV18 and TRBJ1-5, reads NAGVMQNPRHLVRRRGQEARLRCSPMKGHSHVYWYRQLPEEGLKFMVYLQKENIIDESGMPKERFSAEFPKEGPSILRIQQVVRGDSAAYFCASSPGVGAQPQHFGDGTRLSIL.

The J gene is TRBJ1-2, the V gene TRBV29-1, with 8 bases fitting TRBD1. The CDR3 consists of 12 residues. J gave up 6 bases and V 6 bases, and 6 bases lay outside the gene matches. CDR1 and CDR2 (germline): SQVTM, ANQGSEA. CDR3 sequence (DNA): TGCAGCGTGGACAGGGTTTCGGATGGCTACACCTTC. It yields the protein CSVDRVSDGYTF. The variable domain in full, completed from reference TRBV29-1 and TRBJ1-2, reads SAVISQKPSRDICQRGTSLTIQCQVDSQVTMMFWYRQQPGQSLTLIATANQGSEATYESGFVIDKFPISRPNLTFSTLTVSNMSPEDSSIYLCSVDRVSDGYTFGSGTRLTVV.

This clonotype was counted only a few times. The chain recombines TRBV10-2 with TRBJ1-1, with a possible D match to TRBD1 (5 bases). CDR1 is WSHSY, CDR2 SAAADI, per germline. V lost 7 bases to trimming and J lost 6 bases, with 12 bases between them. The CDR3 is made up of 12 amino acids. DNA of the CDR3: TGCGCCAGCAAATCAGGGTTCTCTGAAGCTTTCTTT. This gives the protein CASKSGFSEAFF.

This clonotype has a count of ten or more. The rearrangement uses TRBV20-1 and TRBJ1-6; TRBD1 might be the D (5 bases). The germline V gene has CDR1 DFQATT and CDR2 SNEGSKA (reference sequence). The V end lost 3 bases, the J end lost 0 bases, and 12 bases lay between the germline ends. The CDR3 sequence is 16 residues long. CDR3 nucleotide sequence: TGCAGTGCTAGGCCCGGGGGTAGCTCCTATAATTCACCCCTCCACTTT. Its translation is CSARPGGSSYNSPLHF.

DNA for the CDR3: TGTGCCAGCAGCTTAGCTATGGGGATTTTAATGAACACTGAAGCTTTCTTT. It codes for CASSLAMGILMNTEAFF. The V gene is TRBV7-2, the J gene TRBJ1-1; D remains unclear. The length of the CDR3 is 17 residues. The V and J ends lost 0 bases and 0 bases respectively, with 14 bases between them. Per germline, CDR1 SGHTA and CDR2 FQGNSA.

The chain uses TRBV4-2 and TRBJ2-2; a weak D match, TRBD1 (6 bases). Germline V gene lookup returns CDR1 LGHNA and CDR2 YNFKEQ. The ends were cut back, 1 base at V and 4 bases at J, with 10 bases in the middle. CDR3 length: 15 amino acids. CDR3 coding DNA: TGTGCCAGCAGCCAAGCTGGACAGACCACCGGGGAGCTGTTTTTT. This codes for CASSQAGQTTGELFF.

A word on this clonotype: One junction end disagrees with the germline gene, perhaps due to a read error. The V and J genes are TRBV30 and TRBJ2-1, with D perhaps matching TRBD2 (6 bases). The CDR3 has 14 residues. Germline CDR1 reads GTSNPN; CDR2 reads SVGIG (reference sequence). The CDR3 is CARSGLRAGNDQFF. The CDR3 DNA follows: TGTGCCCGTAGTGGGCTTCGGGCGGGGAATGACCAGTTCTTC.

This clonotype was recorded many times. The rearrangement uses TRBV27 and TRBJ1-1; D unclear. The CDR3 sequence is 15 residues long. Germline loops: CDR1 MNHEY, CDR2 SMNVEV (reference sequence). With 6 bases removed from V and 0 bases from J, the gap between germline ends came to 14 bases. CDR3 in DNA: TGTGCCAGCAGCCGCTACAGCAACATGAACACTGAAGCTTTCTTT. The encoded protein is CASSRYSNMNTEAFF.

The rearrangement uses TRBV27 and TRBJ2-3, with a weak D call TRBD1 (6 bases). Trimming shortened V by 6 bases and J by 0 bases, and 16 bases separated the two germline ends. The CDR3 extends over 16 amino acids. CDR1 is MNHEY and CDR2 is SMNVEV in the germline V gene (reference sequence). The CDR3 region has the DNA TGTGCCAGCAGCCTCCCTGAGGGGGTGAGCACAGATACGCAGTATTTT. It codes for CASSLPEGVSTDTQYF.

This clonotype was counted a few times. The chain employs TRBV7-2 and TRBJ2-5, with D possibly being TRBD1 or TRBD2 (5 bases each). CDR1 and CDR2 from the germline V gene are SGHTA and FQGNSA. The CDR3 totals 15 residues. V was clipped by 2 bases and J by 2 bases, with 12 bases between them. CDR3 in DNA: TGTGCCAGCAGCTTACTGGGACCCACTCAAGAGACCCAGTACTTC. Its translation: CASSLLGPTQETQYF.

CDR3 protein: CARDEEGGQRTEAFF. The CDR3 nucleotides are TGTGCCAGAGACGAAGAGGGGGGGCAAAGGACTGAAGCTTTCTTT. This chain links TRBV2 with TRBJ1-1; the D gene is possibly TRBD1 (6 bases). The germline V gene encodes CDR1 SNHLY and CDR2 FYNNEI. This CDR3 contains 15 residues. The ends were cut back, 9 bases at V and 5 bases at J, with 22 bases in the middle.

This chain connects TRBV7-2 to TRBJ2-2; TRBD2 matches 7 bases. V gave up 3 bases and J gave up 6 bases; unmatched junction bases: 10. There are 16 residues in the CDR3. CDR1 and CDR2 (germline): SGHTA, FQGNSA. As DNA, the CDR3 is TGTGCCAGCAGCTTCGTGTCGGGGACTACGTCCGGGGAGCTGTTTTTT. It yields the protein CASSFVSGTTSGELFF.

As for this clonotype: A read error may be the cause here, since a much bigger clone is one base away. The rearrangement links TRBV7-9 to TRBJ2-5; D call uncertain. Germline V gene lookup returns CDR1 SEHNR and CDR2 FQNEAQ (reference sequence). The length of the CDR3 is 14 residues. The CDR3 is CANSLLRDQETQYF. The CDR3 DNA follows: TGTGCCAACAGCCTCCTTCGAGACCAAGAGACCCAGTACTTC. Supplemented by reference TRBV7-9 and TRBJ2-5, the full variable domain reads DTGVSQNPRHKITKRGQNVTFRCDPISEHNRLYWYRQTLGQGPEFLTYFQNEAQLEKSRLLSDRFSAERPKGSFSTLEIQRTEQGDSAMYLCANSLLRDQETQYFGPGTRLLVL.